This T cell receptor (beta chain) was recovered during a study of T cell repertoires in cytomegalovirus infection. Looking at the study overall: CMV infection together with matching HLA type was indicated by public TCR beta signatures.

The CDR3 extends over 15 amino acids. Germline-derived CDR1 and CDR2 are MNHEY and SVGEGT. Trimming took 6 bases from V and 5 from J; bases not matched to a gene: 6. As concerns this clonotype: Its antigen is not known.

Study results and limitations: HLA-C-restricted CMV-specific TCR beta clonotypes prevailed in the ex vivo response. Frequencies of public TCR beta families were cumulated, and this identified carriers of CMV plus the relevant HLA.

TCRdb processed the reads anew with MiXCR; each CDR3 protein has one entry. The sample lists approximately 770,000 distinct CDR3 sequences, roughly 29% occurring once. Specimen: cultured CD8+ T cells from PBMCs, collected from culture after CMV antigen stimulation. The chain recombines TRBV6-2 or TRBV6-3 with TRBJ2-3; 12 bases align to TRBD2. The clonotype comes from a human donor in good health (CMV status not recorded). Some clones in this sample may be carry-over from other donors' samples. CDR3 DNA sequence: TGTGCCAGCAGAGCCCTAGCGGGGGGGCGAGATACGCAGTATTTT. Translation: CASRALAGGRDTQYF.